This note documents a single T cell receptor (beta chain) sequence. This entry is derived from a study of blood T cell repertoires in COVID-19. Profiled with immunoSEQ multiplex PCR; TCRdb holds only in-frame clones, not every one. The sample has approximately 290,000 clones, 70% to 90% seen once. The clonotype was recovered from a woman aged 25 to 39 who had recovered from COVID-19. The material sequenced was PBMCs or T cells enriched from blood (not recorded which).

DNA of the CDR3: TGTGCCAGCAGTGCAGGGTTCCCCCTTAGCAATCAGCCCCAGCATTTT. Translating it yields CASSAGFPLSNQPQHF. The J gene is TRBJ1-5, the V gene TRBV28; a possible D gene is TRBD1 (5 bases). Germline V gives CDR1 MDHEN, CDR2 SYDVKM. This CDR3 is 16 amino acids long. V was trimmed by 5 bases and J by 0 bases, leaving 14 bases between them.